This TCR beta chain appears in the sequencing data of a study of Tregs in tolerant kidney transplant recipients. As regards this clone: Antigen unknown.

Sequencing used immunoSEQ multiplex PCR; TCRdb keeps in-frame clones, though not all of them. The sample consists of roughly 64,000 clones, approximately 87% of them appearing once. The germline V and J ends were trimmed by 3 bases and 0 bases, with 6 bases remaining between them. The CDR3 is 14 amino acids. The germline gives CDR1 MNHNS, CDR2 SASEGT. Mixed chimerism was transient after nonmyeloablative marrow transplants from related graft donors. CD4+CD25+CD127- Tregs, CD4+CD25- non-Tregs, CD4 and CD8 cells were sorted. Overall study findings and caveats: This study did not directly address biological reproducibility. Findings come from small patient numbers and require larger validation.

The sequence was obtained from a human patient who received a combined kidney and bone marrow transplant. The graft donor may have contributed some T cells. The rearrangement uses TRBV6-1 and TRBJ2-4; no definite D call. This specimen was CD4+ T cells from blood (PBMCs), taken 6 months after the transplant. This CDR3 is CASSDTVAKNIQYF. The DNA of the CDR3 is TGTGCCAGCAGTGATACAGTAGCCAAAAACATTCAGTACTTC.